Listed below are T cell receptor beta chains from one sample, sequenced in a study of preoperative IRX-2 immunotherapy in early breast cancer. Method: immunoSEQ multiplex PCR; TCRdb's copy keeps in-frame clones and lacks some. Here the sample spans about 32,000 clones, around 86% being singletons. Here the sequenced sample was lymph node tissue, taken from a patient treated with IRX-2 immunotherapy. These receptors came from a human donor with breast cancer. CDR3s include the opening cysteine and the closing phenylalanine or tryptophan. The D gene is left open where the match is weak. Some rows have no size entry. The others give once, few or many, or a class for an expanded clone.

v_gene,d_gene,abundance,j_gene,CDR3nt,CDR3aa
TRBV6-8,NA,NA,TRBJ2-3,TGTGCCAGCAGTTACTCGGTAGGGCACCGCACAGATACGCAGTATTTT,CASSYSVGHRTDTQYF
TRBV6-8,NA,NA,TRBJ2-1,TGTGCCACCCTGGTCTCTAACAATGAGCAGTTCTTC,CATLVSNNEQFF
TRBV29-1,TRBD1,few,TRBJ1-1,TGCAGCGCCCCGGGACAGAAGGATTTAGAAGTCGGGAACACTGAAGCTTTCTTT,CSAPGQKDLEVGNTEAFF
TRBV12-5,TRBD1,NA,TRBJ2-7,TGTGCCAGCACTCGTCGGGACAGGCTCTACGAGCAGTACTTC,CASTRRDRLYEQYF
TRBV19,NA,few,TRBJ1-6,TGTGCCAGTAGTTCCGGTTCACCCCTCCACTTT,CASSSGSPLHF
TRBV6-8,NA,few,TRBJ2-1,TGTGCCAGCAGAAAGGACCTCAACCGGGCTGAGCAGTTCTTC,CASRKDLNRAEQFF
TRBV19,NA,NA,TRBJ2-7,TGTGCCAGTAGCGCAGGGAGCTCCTACGAGCAGTACTTC,CASSAGSSYEQYF
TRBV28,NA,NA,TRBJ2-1,TGTGCCAGCATTGGGACAACTCCTTACAATGAGCAGTTCTTC,CASIGTTPYNEQFF
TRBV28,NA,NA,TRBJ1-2,TGTGCCAGCTCTCTACCGGACCTCAGAAATGGCTACACCTTC,CASSLPDLRNGYTF
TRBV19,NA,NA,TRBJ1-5,TGTGCCAGTAGTCCAATATCCGGGGGTACGATTGACCAGCCCCAGCATTTT,CASSPISGGTIDQPQHF
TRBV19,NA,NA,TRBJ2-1,TGTGCCAGTAGTATGGGACTGAAGACGGATGAGCAGTTCTTC,CASSMGLKTDEQFF
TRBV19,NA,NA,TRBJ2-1,TGTGCCAGTAGTATTAAAAGGGGAAATGAGCAGTTCTTC,CASSIKRGNEQFF
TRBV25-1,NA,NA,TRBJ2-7,TGTGCCAGCAGTCCCCTGGGTTCCTACGGAGAGCAGTACTTC,CASSPLGSYGEQYF
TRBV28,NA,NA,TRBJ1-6,TGTGCCAGCAGATGGCGTACAGGACCGAATTCACCCCTCCACTTT,CASRWRTGPNSPLHF
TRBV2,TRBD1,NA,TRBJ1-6,TGTGCCAGCAGTGAGGCCGGGACAGGGCGGTCACCCCTCCACTTT,CASSEAGTGRSPLHF
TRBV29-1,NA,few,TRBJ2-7,TGCAGCGTTGAAGGATACGGGGCCTACGAGCAGTACTTC,CSVEGYGAYEQYF
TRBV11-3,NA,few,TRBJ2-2,TGTGCCAGCTCAGACAGGACGAGCACCGGGGAGCTGTTTTTT,CASSDRTSTGELFF
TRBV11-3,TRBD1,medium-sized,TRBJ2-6,TGTGCCAGCAGCTTACGACAGGGCCTAAGTACCTCTGGGGCCAACGTCCTGACTTTC,CASSLRQGLSTSGANVLTF
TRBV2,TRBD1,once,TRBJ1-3,TGTGCCAGCAGTCCGGACAGGCTGTCCGGAAACACCATATATTTT,CASSPDRLSGNTIYF
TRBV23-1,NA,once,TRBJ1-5,TGCGCCAGCAGCCTCGGGGGGTCTCAGCCCCAGCATTTT,CASSLGGSQPQHF
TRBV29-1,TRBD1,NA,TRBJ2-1,TGCAGCGTTGCGGGACAGATAAACAATGAGCAGTTCTTC,CSVAGQINNEQFF
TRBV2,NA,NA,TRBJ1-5,TGTGCCAGCAGTGAAGGGGCAGGGGATCAGCCCCAGCATTTT,CASSEGAGDQPQHF
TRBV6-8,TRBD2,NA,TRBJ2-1,TGTGCCAGCAGCGCCCTTAGCGGGAGAATGGCTGAGCAGTTCTTC,CASSALSGRMAEQFF
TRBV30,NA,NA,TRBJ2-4,TGTGCCTGGAGTGTGGACCGCCTAGCCAAAAACATTCAGTACTTC,CAWSVDRLAKNIQYF
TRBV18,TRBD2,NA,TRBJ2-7,TGTGCCAGCTCACCAGCCTGGAATCGCGGGAGAGTGAACGAGCAGTACTTC,CASSPAWNRGRVNEQYF
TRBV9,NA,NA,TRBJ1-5,TGTGCCAGCAGCCCAAGGGGGGATAGCAATCAGCCCCAGCATTTT,CASSPRGDSNQPQHF
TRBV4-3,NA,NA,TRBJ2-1,TGCGCCAGCAGCCAAGAGGACGGGGGGCTGCTGAATGAGCAGTTCTTC,CASSQEDGGLLNEQFF
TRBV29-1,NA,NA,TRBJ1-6,TGCAGCGTTGCGTCAGGAAATTCACCCCTCCACTTT,CSVASGNSPLHF
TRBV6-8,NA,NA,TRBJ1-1,TGTGCCAGCAGTGCCAGGGGATGGCCTGAAGCTTTCTTT,CASSARGWPEAFF
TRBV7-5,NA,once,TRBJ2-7,TGTGCCAGCAGCTTGGCCGCGACACTCCAAAACGGGCAGTACTTC,CASSLAATLQNGQYF
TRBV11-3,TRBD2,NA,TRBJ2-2,TGTGCCAGCAGCTTGGTGACTAGCCGGAACACCGGGGAGCTGTTTTTT,CASSLVTSRNTGELFF
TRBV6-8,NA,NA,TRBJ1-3,TGTGCCAGCACCCGGGACGGTCGAGACTCTGGAAACACCATATATTTT,CASTRDGRDSGNTIYF
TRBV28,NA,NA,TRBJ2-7,TGTGCCAGCAGCCGGGCGGGACGCCCCTACGAGCAGTACTTC,CASSRAGRPYEQYF
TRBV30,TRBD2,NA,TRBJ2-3,TGTGCCTGGAGGGCCGGGACTAGTCCCACAGATACGCAGTATTTT,CAWRAGTSPTDTQYF
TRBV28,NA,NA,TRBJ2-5,TGTGCCAGCAGTTCCCCCCCAGGATCCCAAGAGACCCAGTACTTC,CASSSPPGSQETQYF
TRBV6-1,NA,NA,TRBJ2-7,TGTGCCAGCAGTGAAGGGGCACATTACCGAGCCTACGAGCAGTACTTC,CASSEGAHYRAYEQYF
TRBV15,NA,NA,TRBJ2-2,TGTGCCACCAGCAGAGACACGAAGAGAGGGAACACCGGGGAGCTGTTTTTT,CATSRDTKRGNTGELFF
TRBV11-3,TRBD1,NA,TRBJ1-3,TGTGCCAGCAGCTTGGGAGGACAGGGACGGAACACCATATATTTT,CASSLGGQGRNTIYF
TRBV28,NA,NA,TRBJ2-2,TGTGCCAGCGGCTTCGCTAGAGGGCGGGCCCCTGTTACCGGGGAGCTGTTTTTT,CASGFARGRAPVTGELFF
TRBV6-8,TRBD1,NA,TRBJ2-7,TGTGCCAGCAGACACCCCGGGACAGGGGGCATACCCCTCTCCAACGAGCAGTACTTC,CASRHPGTGGIPLSNEQYF
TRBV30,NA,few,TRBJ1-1,TGTGCCTGGAGTGTACTGGCTGAAGCTTTCTTT,CAWSVLAEAFF
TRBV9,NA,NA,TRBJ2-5,TGTGCCAGCAGCCCCCGTAGTGGGGGGGAGACCCAGTACTTC,CASSPRSGGETQYF
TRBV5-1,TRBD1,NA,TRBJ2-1,TGCGCCAGCAGCCCCGACAGGGTAATCTCCTACAATGAGCAGTTCTTC,CASSPDRVISYNEQFF
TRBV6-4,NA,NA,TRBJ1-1,TGTGCCAGCAGGGTATCCGGGACAAACCTCAAGAACACTGAAGCTTTCTTT,CASRVSGTNLKNTEAFF
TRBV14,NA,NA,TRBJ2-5,TGTGCCAGCAGCCAAGGATTGGGAGAGACCCAGTACTTC,CASSQGLGETQYF
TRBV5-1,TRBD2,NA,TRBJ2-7,TGCGCCAGCAGCTTGGCTAGCAGGGGTAGCGGGAGCTCCTACGAGCAGTACTTC,CASSLASRGSGSSYEQYF
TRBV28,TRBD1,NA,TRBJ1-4,TGTGCCAGCAGGACCGGGACAGCCCCCGATGAAAAACTGTTTTTT,CASRTGTAPDEKLFF